This T cell receptor beta chain was recovered during a study of T-cell memory formation after mild COVID-19. Study-wide background: Each donor largely had its own TCR clusters.

Study-wide results and limits: Of the contracting clones, CD4+ ones lay mainly in CM and EM, and CD8+ ones in EMRA.

Germline-derived CDR1 and CDR2 are KGHSH and LQKENI. The CDR3 contains 15 residues. Between the trimmed V and J ends, which lost 4 bases and 9 bases, there was a span of 19 bases. This clonotype has a count of ten or more. Its antigen remains unidentified. With constant-segment primers, 5'RACE yielded cDNA libraries of TCR alpha and TCR beta that carried sample barcodes and UMIs. TCRdb reprocessed the 5' RACE reads via MiXCR and lists one record per CDR3 protein. Of 120,000 to 150,000 distinct CDR3 sequences in the sample, 15% to 20% were seen once. The source is an adult woman who had mild COVID-19 (a few samples of this study predate the infection). Cell type and time point are not known. The source material was PBMCs or a T cell subset sorted from them (not recorded which). The genes are TRBV18 and TRBJ2-1; a weak D match, TRBD1 (6 bases). The CDR3 reads CASSLRDNAGSEQFF. The CDR3, as DNA: TGTGCCAGCTCACTCCGGGACAACGCCGGTAGTGAGCAGTTCTTC.